The next 20 T cell receptor beta chains were all read from a single sample in a study of shared clonotypes between healthy human individuals. Here immunoSEQ multiplex PCR was the method, and the copy in TCRdb shows in-frame clones only, minus some. The table shows over a million clones, with 65% to 75% occurring only once. Sequencing was done on a sample of memory CD4+ T cells sorted from blood. Subset here: CD45RA-negative fraction. These receptors came from a man in his late teens or twenties in good health.

V and J are TRBV10-3 and TRBJ2-2, with 7 bases lining up with TRBD1. Germline V lookup: CDR1 ENHRY, CDR2 SYGVKD. After removal of 7 bases from V and 6 bases from J, the junction contained 17 bases not matched to a gene. CDR3 length: 17 amino acids. The CDR3 region has the DNA TGTGCCATCACCCCTAAACACAGGGGTGCGGAGTCCGGGGAGCTGTTTTTT. The encoded protein is CAITPKHRGAESGELFF.

V and J are TRBV7-2 and TRBJ2-7; 10 bases agree with TRBD2. Germline V gene data show CDR1 as SGHTA and CDR2 as FQGNSA. The CDR3 is 15 amino acids. The trim removed 2 bases at V and 3 bases at J, leaving 4 bases unmatched. The DNA for the CDR3 is TGTGCCAGCAGCTTAAGCACTAGCGGGAACTACGAGCAGTACTTC. Protein sequence: CASSLSTSGNYEQYF.

V is TRBV10-2 and J is TRBJ2-7; no firm D call. CDR1 and CDR2 (germline): WSHSY, SAAADI. The CDR3 consists of 12 residues. The V end was cut by 2 bases, the J end by 7 bases, with 9 bases between. The CDR3 DNA reads TGCGCCAGCAGTGAGGGCAGTTGGGAGCAGTACTTC. It translates to CASSEGSWEQYF.

Written as DNA, the CDR3 is TGTGCCAGCAATCCAACAGGGCCCGGGGAGCTGTTTTTT. It is translated as CASNPTGPGELFF. The chain combines TRBV2 with TRBJ2-2; a weak D match, TRBD1 (6 bases). The V and J ends lost 7 bases and 6 bases respectively, with 12 bases between them. The CDR3 has 13 amino acids. Germline assignment: CDR1 SNHLY and CDR2 FYNNEI.

This clone was picked up one time. The rearrangement uses TRBV30 and TRBJ2-7; tentatively, D is TRBD1 (6 bases). V lost 0 bases and J lost 0, with 12 bases in between. Germline loops: CDR1 GTSNPN, CDR2 SVGIG (reference sequence). The CDR3 is 15 residues long. CDR3 amino acids: CAWSVHDRSSYEQYF. The CDR3, as DNA: TGTGCCTGGAGTGTACACGACAGGAGCTCCTACGAGCAGTACTTC.

The J gene is TRBJ1-6, the V gene TRBV7-9; D perhaps matches TRBD1 (5 bases). From germline, CDR1 is SEHNR and CDR2 FQNEAQ (reference sequence). Trimming left V 2 bases short and J 7 bases short, with 6 bases between. The CDR3 contains 13 residues. The CDR3 loop is CASSLTGNSPLHF. DNA for the CDR3: TGTGCCAGCAGCTTAACAGGCAATTCACCCCTCCACTTT. The full variable domain, completed using reference TRBV7-9 and TRBJ1-6, is DTGVSQNPRHKITKRGQNVTFRCDPISEHNRLYWYRQTLGQGPEFLTYFQNEAQLEKSRLLSDRFSAERPKGSFSTLEIQRTEQGDSAMYLCASSLTGNSPLHFGNGTRLTVT.

The chain couples TRBV7-9 to TRBJ2-6; D call uncertain. V dropped 5 bases and J dropped 2 bases, with 16 bases sitting between them. Germline lookup yields CDR1 SEHNR and CDR2 FQNEAQ (reference sequence). CDR3 size: 17 residues. The CDR3 nucleotides read TGTGCCAGCAGCCCATTGGTAGGCGGAACTGGGGCCAACGTCCTGACTTTC. Its translation is CASSPLVGGTGANVLTF.

The rearrangement uses TRBV10-3 and TRBJ1-3; D might be TRBD1 (5 bases). The V end lost 10 bases, the J end lost 10 bases, and 14 bases lay between the germline ends. The CDR3 has 11 amino acids. Germline CDR1 reads ENHRY; CDR2 reads SYGVKD. This chain's CDR3 is CATREEVTIYF. The CDR3 DNA reads TGTGCCACCAGGGAAGAAGTGACCATATATTTT.

The chain combines TRBV19 with TRBJ2-3; D is perhaps TRBD2 (5 bases). Trimming stripped 3 bases from V and 2 bases from J, with 15 bases between. CDR3 length equals 16 residues. Germline lookup yields CDR1 LNHDA and CDR2 SQIVND (reference sequence). The CDR3 sequence is CASSMGASGYTDTQYF. The CDR3, as DNA: TGTGCCAGTAGTATGGGAGCGAGCGGCTACACAGATACGCAGTATTTT.

The chain carries TRBV29-1 and TRBJ1-1; TRBD1 matches 7 bases. The CDR3 extends over 15 amino acids. Germline values: CDR1 SQVTM, CDR2 ANQGSEA. After removal of 1 base from V and 5 bases from J, the junction contained 10 bases not matched to a gene. The CDR3 spells CSVEGAFRGNTEAFF. Here the CDR3 DNA reads TGCAGCGTTGAAGGGGCCTTCAGGGGGAATACTGAAGCTTTCTTT.

V usage is TRBV18 and J usage is TRBJ2-7, with D maybe TRBD2 (5 bases). The CDR3 contains 16 residues. Looked up from germline, CDR1 is KGHSH and CDR2 is LQKENI. Trimming left V 0 bases short and J 3 bases short, with 15 bases between. DNA of the CDR3: TGTGCCAGCTCACCACCTTCTCCAGCGGATAACTACGAGCAGTACTTC. Its translation: CASSPPSPADNYEQYF.

Worth noting for this clone: Other DNA sequences in the sample encode the same CDR3. J is TRBJ2-5 and V is TRBV7-9; a weak D match, TRBD1 (5 bases). Germline V gene lookup returns CDR1 SEHNR and CDR2 FQNEAQ (reference sequence). The CDR3 totals 14 residues. Trimming shortened V by 1 base and J by 2 bases, and 8 bases separated the two germline ends. As DNA, the CDR3 is TGTGCCAGCAGCTTAGGCAGGGTACAAGAGACCCAGTACTTC. Residues: CASSLGRVQETQYF.

J is TRBJ2-7 and V is TRBV6-1; TRBD2 might be the D (5 bases). This CDR3 region has 11 residues. Germline-derived CDR1 and CDR2 are MNHNS and SASEGT. With 3 bases removed from V and 8 bases from J, the gap between germline ends came to 8 bases. CDR3 protein: CASSDLGKQYF. The CDR3 DNA reads TGTGCCAGCAGTGATCTCGGGAAGCAGTACTTC.

This clone appeared many times. J is TRBJ1-2 and V is TRBV7-9, with 7 nucleotides matching TRBD1. The germline V gene encodes CDR1 SEHNR and CDR2 FQNEAQ (reference sequence). The CDR3 extends over 16 amino acids. Germline trimming cut 1 base from V and 3 bases from J; bases unmatched to any gene: 8. This CDR3 reads CASSLGVTGDDYGYTF. In nucleotides, the CDR3 is TGTGCCAGCAGCTTAGGGGTAACAGGGGACGACTATGGCTACACCTTC. The variable domain in full, completed from reference TRBV7-9 and TRBJ1-2, reads DTGVSQNPRHKITKRGQNVTFRCDPISEHNRLYWYRQTLGQGPEFLTYFQNEAQLEKSRLLSDRFSAERPKGSFSTLEIQRTEQGDSAMYLCASSLGVTGDDYGYTFGSGTRLTVV.

The J gene is TRBJ1-5, the V gene TRBV5-1; D is uncertain. Trimming removed 0 bases at V and 6 bases at J, with 7 bases between. Germline V gives CDR1 SGHRS, CDR2 YFSETQ. The CDR3 consists of 13 residues. The CDR3 region has the DNA TGCGCCAGCAGCTTGGGGGCCGGTCAGCCCCAGCATTTT. It codes for CASSLGAGQPQHF.

V and J are TRBV30 and TRBJ2-1; the match to TRBD2 covers 11 bases. V was pared by 3 bases and J by 9 bases, with 10 bases of the junction left unmatched. The CDR3 is 15 amino acids. Germline V CDR1 and CDR2: GTSNPN, SVGIG (reference sequence). CDR3 region: CAWSLTSGIGLEQFF. As DNA, the CDR3 is TGTGCCTGGAGCCTGACTAGCGGGATTGGCCTTGAGCAGTTCTTC.

The chain carries TRBV5-5 and TRBJ1-1; a weak D match, TRBD1 (5 bases). This CDR3 comprises 13 residues. From germline, CDR1 is SGHKS and CDR2 YYEKEE (reference sequence). Trimming removed 3 bases at V and 2 bases at J, with 8 bases between. CDR3 DNA sequence: TGTGCCAGCAGCTGGACACGAAACACTGAAGCTTTCTTT. Its protein product is CASSWTRNTEAFF.

V and J are TRBV4-2 and TRBJ2-1; the match to TRBD2 covers 7 bases. This CDR3 region has 18 residues. Germline V gene lookup returns CDR1 LGHNA and CDR2 YNFKEQ. The V segment lost 6 bases and the J segment 3 bases; nucleotides outside the gene matches: 17. Here the CDR3 reads CASSHSLGGAGSYNEQFF. CDR3 DNA: TGTGCCAGCAGTCATTCTCTCGGGGGAGCGGGAAGCTACAATGAGCAGTTCTTC.

J is TRBJ2-5 and V is TRBV7-2, with 8 bases that match TRBD2. The CDR3 totals 14 residues. J was trimmed by 4 bases and V by 2 bases; bases with no gene match: 3. Germline values: CDR1 SGHTA, CDR2 FQGNSA. The CDR3 DNA is TGTGCCAGCAGCTTAATTACTAGCGGAGAGACCCAGTACTTC. Amino acids: CASSLITSGETQYF. Drawing the rest from reference TRBV7-2 and TRBJ2-5, the complete variable domain is GAGVSQSPSNKVTEKGKDVELRCDPISGHTALYWYRQSLGQGLEFLIYFQGNSAPDKSGLPSDRFSAERTGGSVSTLTIQRTQQEDSAVYLCASSLITSGETQYFGPGTRLLVL.

This clone came up once. The V call is TRBV6-1, the J call TRBJ1-5; D possibly corresponds to TRBD1 (5 bases). Trimming pared 4 bases from V and 0 bases from J, leaving 10 bases between. This CDR3 region has 15 residues. Germline CDR1 reads MNHNS; CDR2 reads SASEGT. CDR3 sequence (DNA): TGTGCCAGCAGTGCAGGACACAATAGCAATCAGCCCCAGCATTTT. It encodes CASSAGHNSNQPQHF.